What follows describes a single T cell receptor (beta chain). Its matching antigen is unknown. The sample originates from a study of cytomegalovirus exposure and HLA in healthy donors. Findings and caveats of the study: CMV serostatus was the sole immune exposure information available. Listed as cytomegalovirus-associated were 164 TCR beta chains.

Primers: 60 Vbeta forward and 13 Jbeta reverse. Here immunoSEQ multiplex PCR was the method, and the copy in TCRdb shows in-frame clones only, minus some. In the table there are some 91,000 clones, 64% of which are singletons. The CDR3 spans 14 residues. CDR1 SNHLY and CDR2 FYNNEI come from the germline V gene. Unmatched junction bases numbered 6, after V lost 4 bases and J lost 6 bases. The source is a human donor in good health. The material sequenced was PBMCs. The genes are TRBV2 and TRBJ1-2; 9 bases are a match to TRBD1. CDR3 protein: CASSGRDRADGYTF. As DNA, the CDR3 is TGTGCCAGCAGTGGCCGGGACAGGGCTGATGGCTACACCTTC.